Below are 16 T cell receptor beta chains sequenced from a single sample in a study of post-analysis software for immune sequencing data. Whole-study results and caveats: Patients carried five TRBV segments more frequently than controls did, and TRBV5-6, TRBV5-1 and TRBV20-1 were among them.

Prepared TCR beta cDNA libraries contained unique molecular identifiers. TCRdb fed the PCR reads into MiXCR, producing one record per CDR3 protein. The data show around 250,000 distinct CDR3 sequences, 36% seen once. For these receptors, no antigen is known. What was sequenced was blood. The receptors come from a girl aged 10 to 17 with multiple sclerosis.

To note about this clonotype: This may come from a read error, since a much larger clone is one base off. The gene calls are TRBV5-1 and TRBJ2-1, with 9 nucleotides matching TRBD2. With 1 base clipped from V and 5 bases from J, the junction kept 7 bases outside the gene matches. From germline, CDR1 is SGHRS and CDR2 YFSETQ. The CDR3 runs 16 residues. DNA of the CDR3: TGCGCCAGCAGCTTGAACGGCGGGGGGGTAAACAATGAGCAGTTCTTC. Protein product: CASSLNGGGVNNEQFF.

The chain is built from TRBV28 and TRBJ2-1, with D possibly TRBD2 on 6 matching bases. The V end was cut by 6 bases, the J end by 7 bases, with 28 bases between. Germline V lookup: CDR1 MDHEN, CDR2 SYDVKM. The CDR3 has 18 amino acids. The CDR3 is CASSPIVTSDNGQNEQFF. CDR3 coding DNA: TGTGCCAGCAGCCCCATAGTGACTAGTGACAATGGCCAAAATGAGCAGTTCTTC. Full variable domain (missing parts from reference TRBV28 and TRBJ2-1): DVKVTQSSRYLVKRTGEKVFLECVQDMDHENMFWYRQDPGLGLRLIYFSYDVKMKEKGDIPEGYSVSREKKERFSLILESASTNQTSMYLCASSPIVTSDNGQNEQFFGPGTRLTVL.

In this sample, this clonotype turned up a few times. V is TRBV12-3 or TRBV12-4 and J is TRBJ2-1, with D maybe TRBD2 (6 bases). The CDR3 contains 15 residues. V was shortened by 7 bases and J by 5 bases, with 18 bases between the two germline ends. This CDR3 reads CASTLSSAGNNEQFF. The CDR3 DNA is TGTGCCAGCACATTAAGTTCGGCGGGAAACAATGAGCAGTTCTTC.

This clonotype was found many times. The chain employs TRBV20-1 and TRBJ2-3, with TRBD2 matching 8 bases. The trim removed 3 bases at V and 0 bases at J, leaving 2 bases unmatched. Looked up from germline, CDR1 is DFQATT and CDR2 is SNEGSKA (reference sequence). The CDR3 has 14 amino acids. CDR3 in DNA: TGCAGTGCTAGGGGACTAGGTAGCACAGATACGCAGTATTTT. Encoded protein: CSARGLGSTDTQYF.

This clonotype turned up a few times. A much bigger clone sits one base away, suggesting this may be a read error. This chain links TRBV21-1 with TRBJ2-3; the D call of TRBD1 is as the table states it, not checked on the DNA. TRBV21-1 corresponds to a pseudogene. The CDR3 has 14 residues. The CDR3 loop is CASRSTGSCDTQYF. CDR3 nucleotides: TGTGCCAGCAGGTCGACAGGCAGTTGCGATACGCAGTATTTT.

J is TRBJ1-1 and V is TRBV20-1; D gene unclear. Trimming left V 3 bases short and J 10 bases short, with 9 bases between. CDR1 is DFQATT and CDR2 is SNEGSKA in the germline V gene (reference sequence). The CDR3 spans 10 residues. The chain's CDR3 is CSASPLVAFF. The CDR3 region has the DNA TGCAGTGCTAGTCCCTTGGTAGCTTTCTTT.

The chain combines TRBV29-1 with TRBJ2-1; 7 nucleotides match TRBD1. V shed 2 bases, J shed 4 bases, and the junction held 11 bases outside the gene matches. The CDR3 sequence is 16 residues long. Germline V gene data show CDR1 as SQVTM and CDR2 as ANQGSEA. The DNA for the CDR3 is TGCAGCGTTGAATTGGTGAAGGGGGCGGGTTACAATGAGCAGTTCTTC. Encoded protein: CSVELVKGAGYNEQFF.

This sequence joins TRBV11-2 and TRBJ1-4; D is possibly TRBD1 (5 bases). V was shortened by 4 bases and J by 3 bases, with 9 bases between the two germline ends. This CDR3 is built from 14 residues. The germline V gene encodes CDR1 SGHAT and CDR2 FQNNGV. The CDR3 spells CASSWGGANEKLFF. As DNA, the CDR3 is TGTGCCAGCAGCTGGGGGGGTGCTAATGAAAAACTGTTTTTT.

The V and J genes are TRBV20-1 and TRBJ2-1; D may correspond to TRBD1 or TRBD2 (5 bases each). Germline V gene data show CDR1 as DFQATT and CDR2 as SNEGSKA (reference sequence). The CDR3 length is 15 residues. Trimming stripped 2 bases from V and 11 bases from J, with 22 bases between. The CDR3 reads CSARMGESINGQQFF. Here the CDR3 DNA reads TGCAGTGCTAGAATGGGGGAGTCAATCAACGGTCAGCAGTTCTTC.

DNA for the CDR3: TGTGCCATCAGTGTAGAGGGGAGGGAAAATGGCTACACCTTC. This sequence encodes CAISVEGRENGYTF. The chain carries TRBV10-3 and TRBJ1-2; D might be TRBD1 (5 bases). The CDR3 runs to 14 residues. V was shortened by 4 bases and J by 6 bases, with 15 bases between the two germline ends. Germline V CDR1 and CDR2: ENHRY, SYGVKD.

This chain uses TRBV7-6 with TRBJ2-3; 8 bases align to TRBD2. Germline V gene data show CDR1 as SGHVS and CDR2 as FNYEAQ. The J segment lost 5 bases and the V segment lost 6 bases, leaving 10 bases of the junction unmatched. The CDR3 loop spans 15 amino acids. In DNA, the CDR3 is TGTGCCAGCAGTTCGAGCGGGGGTGTCAAAGATACGCAGTATTTT. Translating gives CASSSSGGVKDTQYF.

This chain connects TRBV7-3 to TRBJ2-1; either TRBD1 or TRBD2 may fit D (5 bases each). Germline V gene sequence: CDR1 SGHTA, CDR2 FQGTGA. V lost 1 base to trimming and J lost 15 bases, with 19 bases between them. The CDR3 totals 14 residues. The CDR3 spells CASSLNPGSNGRFF. CDR3 sequence (DNA): TGTGCCAGCAGCTTAAATCCAGGGAGCAATGGGCGGTTCTTC. The full variable domain, completed using reference TRBV7-3 and TRBJ2-1, is GAGVSQTPSNKVTEKGKYVELRCDPISGHTALYWYRQSLGQGPEFLIYFQGTGAADDSGLPNDRFFAVRPEGSVSTLKIQRTERGDSAVYLCASSLNPGSNGRFFGPGTRLTVL.

In its sample, this clonotype was seen many times. CDR3 sequence: CASSLGLVETQYF. In DNA form, the CDR3 reads TGCGCCAGCAGCCTGGGACTAGTGGAGACCCAGTACTTC. The chain uses TRBV4-1 and TRBJ2-5; 8 bases are shared with TRBD2. The CDR3 extends over 13 amino acids. Germline V gene sequence: CDR1 MGHRA, CDR2 YSYEKL. V shed 4 bases, J shed 5 bases, and the junction held 3 bases outside the gene matches.

At least ten counts were recorded for this clonotype. The rearrangement joins TRBV20-1 to TRBJ2-5; TRBD2 aligns across 8 bases. CDR3 length: 16 residues. The V gene end was trimmed by 0 bases and the J gene end by 4 bases; junction bases not matched to a gene: 10. Germline CDR1 is DFQATT and CDR2 is SNEGSKA (reference sequence). The CDR3 coding sequence is TGCAGTGCTAGAGATCCATGGGCGGGGGGTGCAGAGACCCAGTACTTC. It translates to CSARDPWAGGAETQYF.

The rearrangement joins TRBV6-2 or TRBV6-3 to TRBJ1-1, with a tentative D call TRBD1 (5 bases). Germline V gene sequence: CDR1 MNHEY, CDR2 SVGEGT. Between the trimmed V and J ends, which lost 8 bases and 6 bases, there was a span of 25 bases. The CDR3 extends over 16 amino acids. The CDR3 loop is CASSTPGPRGNSEAFF. The DNA of the CDR3 is TGTGCCAGCTCTACCCCAGGGCCCCGGGGCAACTCTGAAGCTTTCTTT.

The chain has TRBV29-1 and TRBJ2-6; no clear D gene. The V end lost 4 bases, the J end lost 6 bases, and 13 bases lay between the germline ends. Per the germline V gene, CDR1 is SQVTM and CDR2 is ANQGSEA. The CDR3 runs to 14 residues. CDR3 sequence: CSVGSNGEANVLTF. The CDR3 DNA is TGCAGCGTTGGGTCTAATGGAGAGGCCAACGTCCTGACTTTC.